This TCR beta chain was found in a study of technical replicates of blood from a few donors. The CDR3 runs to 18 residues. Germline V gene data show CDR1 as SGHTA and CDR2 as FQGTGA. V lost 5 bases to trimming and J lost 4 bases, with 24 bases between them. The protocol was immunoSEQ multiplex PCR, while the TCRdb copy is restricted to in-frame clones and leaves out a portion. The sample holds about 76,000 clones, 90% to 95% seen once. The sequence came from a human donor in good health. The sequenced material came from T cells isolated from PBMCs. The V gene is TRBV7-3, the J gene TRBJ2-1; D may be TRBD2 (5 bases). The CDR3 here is CASSQGSYGINFYNEQFF. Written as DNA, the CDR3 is TGTGCCAGCAGCCAAGGGTCTTACGGGATTAATTTTTACAATGAGCAGTTCTTC.